A selection of T cell receptor beta chains follows, all from one sample in a study of T cells in Graves' hyperthyroidism and ophthalmopathy. TCRdb re-derived calls from the multiplex PCR reads in MiXCR, one entry per CDR3 protein. Among approximately 700,000 distinct CDR3 sequences listed, about 16% were seen once. The sample was blood. The receptors stem from a man aged 18 to 35 with Graves' hyperthyroidism. CDR3s include the opening cysteine and the closing phenylalanine or tryptophan. A D gene is named only where the DNA matches it firmly. Only some rows state a clone size, as once, few, many or a class for expanded clones.

V: TRBV12-3/TRBV12-4; J: TRBJ2-7; D: .; size: few; CDR3: CASSLISGIIYEQYF; DNA: TGTGCCAGCAGTCTCATTAGCGGTATAATCTACGAGCAGTACTTC
V: TRBV10-3; J: TRBJ2-3; D: .; size: many; CDR3: CAISATGGSGRTDTQYF; DNA: TGTGCCATCAGTGCAACGGGTGGTAGCGGTCGCACAGATACGCAGTATTTT
V: TRBV4-1; J: TRBJ1-2; D: TRBD1; size: .; CDR3: CASSQGWQGVYGYTF; DNA: TGCGCCAGCAGCCAAGGTTGGCAGGGGGTCTATGGCTACACCTTC
V: TRBV7-2; J: TRBJ2-1; D: .; size: .; CDR3: CASSRTGTPNAREQFF; DNA: TGTGCCAGCAGCCGAACCGGGACTCCTAACGCTCGGGAGCAGTTCTTC
V: TRBV6-1; J: TRBJ2-7; D: .; size: .; CDR3: CASSFGTHEQYF; DNA: TGTGCCAGCAGTTTTGGGACCCACGAGCAGTACTTC
V: TRBV2; J: TRBJ1-5; D: .; size: .; CDR3: CASKGGASNQPQHF; DNA: TGTGCCAGCAAGGGTGGGGCTAGCAATCAGCCCCAGCATTTT
V: TRBV10-3; J: TRBJ2-1; D: .; size: many; CDR3: CAITEGVGRNEQFF; DNA: TGTGCCATCACGGAGGGAGTGGGGAGAAATGAGCAGTTCTTC
V: TRBV20-1; J: TRBJ2-7; D: TRBD2; size: many; CDR3: CSAKAAGRAYEQYF; DNA: TGCAGTGCCAAAGCGGCCGGGAGGGCCTACGAGCAGTACTTC
V: TRBV28; J: TRBJ1-4; D: TRBD1; size: many; CDR3: CASSFSAGGRANEKLFF; DNA: TGTGCCAGCAGTTTTTCGGCAGGGGGCAGGGCTAATGAAAAACTGTTTTTT
V: TRBV28; J: TRBJ2-3; D: .; size: many; CDR3: CASSLGGRLTDTQYF; DNA: TGTGCCAGCAGTTTAGGTGGTCGGCTCACAGATACGCAGTATTTT
V: TRBV27; J: TRBJ2-3; D: .; size: many; CDR3: CASSGPGGTQYF; DNA: TGTGCCAGCAGTGGCCCAGGCGGTACGCAGTATTTT
V: TRBV7-9; J: TRBJ1-2; D: TRBD1; size: .; CDR3: CASSSRTGIHYGYTF; DNA: TGTGCCAGCAGCTCCCGGACAGGGATTCACTATGGCTACACCTTC
V: TRBV20-1; J: TRBJ2-3; D: TRBD1; size: few; CDR3: CSAYPGAGGSGTQYF; DNA: TGCAGTGCCTACCCCGGGGCAGGGGGCTCTGGTACGCAGTATTTT
V: TRBV27; J: TRBJ2-1; D: .; size: few; CDR3: CASSFEGPYNEQFF; DNA: TGTGCCAGCAGTTTCGAGGGACCGTACAATGAGCAGTTCTTC
V: TRBV20-1; J: TRBJ2-7; D: .; size: .; CDR3: CSAFPRGRGYEQYF; DNA: TGCAGTGCTTTCCCACGAGGCCGGGGGTACGAGCAGTACTTC
V: TRBV15; J: TRBJ1-1; D: .; size: few; CDR3: CATSTQIGSGRAGGTEAFF; DNA: TGTGCCACCAGCACCCAGATAGGTAGTGGGCGGGCGGGAGGAACTGAAGCTTTCTTT
V: TRBV29-1; J: TRBJ2-2; D: TRBD2; size: few; CDR3: CSVEDLAGESGELFF; DNA: TGCAGCGTTGAAGATCTAGCGGGAGAGTCCGGGGAGCTGTTTTTT
V: TRBV15; J: TRBJ1-5; D: .; size: few; CDR3: CATGRTVSNQPQHF; DNA: TGTGCCACCGGGCGGACAGTTAGCAATCAGCCCCAGCATTTT
V: TRBV20-1; J: TRBJ2-1; D: TRBD1; size: many; CDR3: CSATGTGGNEQFF; DNA: TGCAGTGCGACCGGGACAGGGGGCAATGAGCAGTTCTTC
V: TRBV4-1; J: TRBJ1-5; D: TRBD1; size: .; CDR3: CASSQGDRGWQPQHF; DNA: TGCGCCAGCAGCCAGGGAGACAGGGGCTGGCAGCCCCAGCATTTT
V: TRBV19; J: TRBJ2-4; D: .; size: .; CDR3: CASSIGGLRAVAKNIQYF; DNA: TGTGCCAGTAGTATAGGAGGACTTAGGGCCGTAGCCAAAAACATTCAGTACTTC
V: TRBV5-1; J: TRBJ1-6; D: TRBD1; size: few; CDR3: CASSWTGEEDSPLHF; DNA: TGCGCCAGCAGCTGGACAGGGGAGGAGGATTCACCCCTCCACTTT